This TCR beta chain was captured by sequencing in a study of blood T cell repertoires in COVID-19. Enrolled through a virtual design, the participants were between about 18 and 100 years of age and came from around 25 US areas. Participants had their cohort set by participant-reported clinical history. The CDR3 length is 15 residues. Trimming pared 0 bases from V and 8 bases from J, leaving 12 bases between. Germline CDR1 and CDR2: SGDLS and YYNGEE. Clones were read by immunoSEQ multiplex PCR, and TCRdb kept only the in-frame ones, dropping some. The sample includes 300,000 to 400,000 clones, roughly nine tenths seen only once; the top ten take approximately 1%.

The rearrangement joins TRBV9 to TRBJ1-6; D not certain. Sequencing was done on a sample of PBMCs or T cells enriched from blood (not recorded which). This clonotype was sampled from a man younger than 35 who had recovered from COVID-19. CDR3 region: CASSVDGEGYSPLHF. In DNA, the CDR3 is TGTGCCAGCAGCGTAGACGGGGAAGGATATTCACCCCTCCACTTT.